The 10 T cell receptor beta chains reported below all come from one sample, sequenced in a study of T-cell memory formation after mild COVID-19. Each CDR3 protein is one row after TCRdb ran MiXCR on the 5' RACE reads. The sample holds hundreds of thousands of distinct CDR3 sequences; approximately 21% are singletons and the top ten take 7% to 9%. The sequenced sample was PBMCs or a T cell subset sorted from them (not recorded which). These receptors all come from an adult woman who had mild COVID-19 (a few samples of this study predate the infection). Cell type and time point are not known.

This clonotype was seen at least ten times. The chain uses TRBV7-2 and TRBJ2-7, with D unresolved. The V end lost 3 bases, the J end lost 1 base, and 7 bases lay between the germline ends. The germline V gene encodes CDR1 SGHTA and CDR2 FQGNSA. The CDR3 runs to 13 residues. CDR3 residues: CASSLLGSYEQYF. CDR3 nucleotides: TGTGCCAGCAGCTTGCTGGGATCCTACGAGCAGTACTTC.

CDR3 DNA: TGTGCCAGCAGCTTAAGGGACAGCGGCGAGCAGTACTTC. This codes for CASSLRDSGEQYF. V and J are TRBV7-9 and TRBJ2-7, with TRBD1 identical over 7 bases. Unmatched junction bases numbered 4, after V lost 2 bases and J lost 6 bases. CDR1 is SEHNR and CDR2 is FQNEAQ in the germline V gene (reference sequence). CDR3 length: 13 residues.

The chain combines TRBV14 with TRBJ2-7; 8 nucleotides agree with TRBD2. The CDR3 runs 14 residues. The V and J ends lost 7 bases and 4 bases, in that order; junction bases with no gene match: 9. Germline V gene sequence: CDR1 SGHDN, CDR2 FVKESK. CDR3 coding DNA: TGTGCCAGCACCCCTAGCGGGTGGATGTACGAGCAGTACTTC. It yields the protein CASTPSGWMYEQYF.

This clonotype was detected a few times. The chain couples TRBV5-5 to TRBJ2-7; TRBD1 agrees at 10 bases. The CDR3 runs to 16 residues. After removal of 0 bases from V and 11 bases from J, the junction contained 14 bases not matched to a gene. Germline loops: CDR1 SGHKS, CDR2 YYEKEE (reference sequence). The CDR3, as DNA: TGTGCCAGCAGCTTGGCCGTGACAGGGGGCCCGGTAAGGGAGTACTTC. As protein: CASSLAVTGGPVREYF.

CDR3 protein: CASSVGQTQYF. CDR3 bases: TGTGCCAGCAGCGTAGGGCAGACCCAGTACTTC. The genes are TRBV9 and TRBJ2-5; the D is unclear. This CDR3 is built from 11 residues. Germline CDR1 SGDLS, CDR2 YYNGEE. Trimming removed 0 bases from V and 6 bases from J, with 3 bases in between. The complete variable domain, with remaining parts taken from reference TRBV9 and TRBJ2-5, reads DSGVTQTPKHLITATGQRVTLRCSPRSGDLSVYWYQQSLDQGLQFLIQYYNGEERAKGNILERFSAQQFPDLHSELNLSSLELGDSALYFCASSVGQTQYFGPGTRLLVL.

The genes are TRBV5-1 and TRBJ1-5; TRBD1 aligns across 9 bases. V trimming: 5 bases; J trimming: 4 bases; junction bases outside the gene matches: 4. The CDR3 is made up of 14 amino acids. The germline gives CDR1 SGHRS, CDR2 YFSETQ. The CDR3 sequence: CASRRDRENQPQHF. The CDR3 region has the DNA TGCGCCAGCAGAAGGGACAGGGAAAATCAGCCCCAGCATTTT.

This clonotype was recorded a few times. The chain is built from TRBV12-3 or TRBV12-4 and TRBJ1-5, with 7 bases lining up with TRBD1. This CDR3 is built from 15 residues. Trimming at V came to 6 bases and at J to 4 bases, leaving 9 bases not matched to a gene. DNA for the CDR3: TGTGCCAGCAGACCAACAGGGGACCCTAATCAGCCCCAGCATTTT. Protein sequence: CASRPTGDPNQPQHF.

This sequence joins TRBV30 and TRBJ2-3, with 7 positions matching TRBD1. The trim removed 3 bases at V and 2 bases at J, leaving 8 bases unmatched. The CDR3 spans 15 residues. Germline CDR1 is GTSNPN and CDR2 is SVGIG (reference sequence). The CDR3 DNA reads as TGTGCCTGGAGCACGGGACAGCTAGACACAGATACGCAGTATTTT. As protein: CAWSTGQLDTDTQYF. Looking up the rest from reference TRBV30 and TRBJ2-3 gives the full variable domain: SQTIHQWPATLVQPVGSPLSLECTVEGTSNPNLYWYRQAAGRGLQLLFYSVGIGQISSEVPQNLSASRPQDRQFILSSKKLLLSDSGFYLCAWSTGQLDTDTQYFGPGTRLTVL.

V gene TRBV12-3 or TRBV12-4 combines with J gene TRBJ2-3; 8 nucleotides match TRBD1. CDR3 size: 17 residues. V lost 5 bases and J lost 3; bases outside the gene matches: 13. The CDR3 DNA reads TGTGCCAGCAGTCCGATACAGGGGGTAACTAGTACAGATACGCAGTATTTT. Its translation is CASSPIQGVTSTDTQYF.

The chain combines TRBV7-2 with TRBJ2-1; D possibly uses TRBD1 or TRBD2 (5 bases each). V lost 3 bases, J lost 9 bases, and 21 bases lay in between. CDR1 is SGHTA, CDR2 FQGNSA, per germline. This CDR3 is 16 amino acids long. Here the CDR3 reads CASSFVRPEGNGEQFF. The CDR3 nucleotides read TGTGCCAGCAGCTTCGTTCGACCCGAGGGGAACGGTGAGCAGTTCTTC.